A single T cell receptor beta chain is shown here with its context. What it recognizes is unknown. These data originate in a study of regulatory T cells in long-lasting Graves disease. Study findings and constraints: New patients shared around 980 public clonotypes, and persistent patients shared more, with over 2,500. Persistent Graves' patients showed less TCR diversity than newly diagnosed patients showed.

Described time point: persistent/refractory GD, antithyroid drugs over 5 years with positive TRAb. Construction of the TCR library relied on RNA isolated from PBMCs. Staff drew about 8.9 milliliters of peripheral blood into EDTA tubes. Through Arm-PCR of CDR3 regions and iRepertoire HTBI primers, TCR beta libraries were built. TCRdb reprocessed the multiplex PCR reads via MiXCR and lists one record per CDR3 protein. The sample shows 310,000 or so distinct CDR3 sequences, under 25% of them seen only once. This TCR was sampled from a female donor with Graves disease. The sequenced sample was peripheral blood mononuclear cells (PBMCs), obtained when the disease was refractory, from a patient treated with antithyroid drugs.

CDR3 amino acids: CASSSGQGARTNEKLFF. The CDR3 DNA reads TGTGCCAGCAGCTCGGGACAGGGGGCGCGGACTAATGAAAAACTGTTTTTT. The rearrangement joins TRBV3-1 to TRBJ1-4; 12 nucleotides agree with TRBD1. Germline V CDR1 and CDR2: LGHDT, YNNKEL (reference sequence). The length of the CDR3 is 17 residues. V was clipped by 5 bases and J by 2 bases; unmatched bases: 6.